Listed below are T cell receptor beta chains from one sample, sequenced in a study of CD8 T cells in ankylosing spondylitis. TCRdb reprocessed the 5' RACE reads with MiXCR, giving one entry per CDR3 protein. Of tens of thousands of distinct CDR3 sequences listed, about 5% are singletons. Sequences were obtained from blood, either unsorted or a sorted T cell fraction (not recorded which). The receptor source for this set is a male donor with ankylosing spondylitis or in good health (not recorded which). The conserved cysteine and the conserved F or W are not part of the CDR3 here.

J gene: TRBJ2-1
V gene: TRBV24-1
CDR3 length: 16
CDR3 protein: ATSARTSGGAAYNEQF

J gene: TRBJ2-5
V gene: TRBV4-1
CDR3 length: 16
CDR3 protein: ASSQETVRASGVETQY

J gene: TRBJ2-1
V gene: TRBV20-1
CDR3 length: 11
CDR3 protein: SAISGGRNEQF

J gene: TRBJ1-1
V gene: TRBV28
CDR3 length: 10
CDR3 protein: AARTVTTEAF

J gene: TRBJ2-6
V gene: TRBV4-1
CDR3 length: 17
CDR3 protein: ASSQDSRVAGSGANVLT

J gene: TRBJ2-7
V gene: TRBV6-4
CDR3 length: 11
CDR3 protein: ASSREAAYEQY

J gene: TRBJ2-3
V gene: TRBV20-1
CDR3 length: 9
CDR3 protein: SARKTDTQY

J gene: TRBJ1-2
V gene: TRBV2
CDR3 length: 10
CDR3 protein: ASSAINYGYT

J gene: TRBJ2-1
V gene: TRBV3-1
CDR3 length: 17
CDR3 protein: VSSSPSGTSGGAHNEQF

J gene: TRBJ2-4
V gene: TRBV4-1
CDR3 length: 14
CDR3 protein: ASSQDLEVTKNIQY

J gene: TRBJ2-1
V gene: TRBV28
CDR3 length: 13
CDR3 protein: ASSLRDRGLNEQF

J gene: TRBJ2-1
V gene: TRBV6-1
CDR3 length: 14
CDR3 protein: ASSEGGLGPHNEQF

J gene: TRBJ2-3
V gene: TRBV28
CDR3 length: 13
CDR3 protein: ASSFLAGGIDTQY

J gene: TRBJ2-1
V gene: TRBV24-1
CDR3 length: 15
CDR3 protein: ATSDPSGGRGYNEQF